Presented here are 26 T cell receptor beta chains from one specimen sequenced in a study of monozygotic twins with inflammatory bowel disease. From the 5' RACE reads, TCRdb lists one entry per CDR3 protein and no DNA. The table for this sample gives around 400,000 distinct CDR3 sequences. Material for sequencing was blood. These TCRs come from a human donor with ulcerative colitis or Crohn's disease, or a healthy co-twin of an affected twin (not recorded which).

This sequence joins TRBV7-2 and TRBJ2-3; TCRdb's assignment of TRBD2 cannot be checked, as there is no DNA. The CDR3 contains 16 residues. Per the germline V gene, CDR1 is SGHTA and CDR2 is FQGNSA. The chain's CDR3 is CASSLFTSGHTDTQYF. The entire variable domain, with the rest obtained from reference TRBV7-2 and TRBJ2-3, is as follows: GAGVSQSPSNKVTEKGKDVELRCDPISGHTALYWYRQSLGQGLEFLIYFQGNSAPDKSGLPSDRFSAERTGGSVSTLTIQRTQQEDSAVYLCASSLFTSGHTDTQYFGPGTRLTVL.

This rearrangement joins TRBV20-1 to TRBJ1-4; TCRdb's D call of TRBD1 is untestable without DNA. This CDR3 spans 13 amino acids. Germline-derived CDR1 and CDR2 are DFQATT and SNEGSKA (reference sequence). The CDR3 protein is CSAKGADNEKLFF.

V gene TRBV15 combines with J gene TRBJ2-7; TCRdb's D gene call, TRBD2, goes unchecked for lack of DNA. The CDR3 is made up of 15 amino acids. Germline V lookup: CDR1 LNHNV, CDR2 YYDKDF (reference sequence). The CDR3 is CATSRGVALSYEQYF.

The gene calls are TRBV2 and TRBJ2-1; with no DNA, the TCRdb D assignment of TRBD2 cannot be verified. The CDR3 has 19 residues. Germline CDR1 SNHLY, CDR2 FYNNEI. This CDR3 reads CASSYPGLAGGSSYNEQFF.

The chain combines TRBV12-3 or TRBV12-4 with TRBJ2-1; TCRdb lists TRBD1, though no DNA is available to test this call. The CDR3 is 14 amino acids. CDR3 in amino acids: CASSFGGWANEQFF.

The rearrangement links TRBV5-6 to TRBJ1-1; TCRdb's D call, TRBD1, is unchecked because there is no DNA. The V gene's germline CDR1 is SGHDT and CDR2 YYEEEE. The CDR3 has 11 residues. The CDR3 sequence is CASRSQGEAFF. The entire variable domain, with the rest obtained from reference TRBV5-6 and TRBJ1-1, is as follows: DAGVTQSPTHLIKTRGQQVTLRCSPKSGHDTVSWYQQALGQGPQFIFQYYEEEERQRGNFPDRFSGHQFPNYSSELNVNALLLGDSALYLCASRSQGEAFFGQGTRLTVV.

The V and J genes are TRBV5-1 and TRBJ1-4; the TRBD1 assignment by TCRdb is unverifiable without DNA. The germline V gene encodes CDR1 SGHRS and CDR2 YFSETQ. The CDR3 covers 20 residues. This CDR3 reads CASSFKPGQGTGSANEKLFF.

This chain connects TRBV5-4 to TRBJ1-2; TCRdb's D call, TRBD1, is unchecked because there is no DNA. Germline assignment: CDR1 SGHNT and CDR2 YYREEE (reference sequence). CDR3 length: 15 amino acids. The CDR3 here is CASSLGRGRGYGYTF.

This chain links TRBV20-1 with TRBJ2-7; the TCRdb D gene call, TRBD2, has no DNA to confirm it. Germline assignment: CDR1 DFQATT and CDR2 SNEGSKA (reference sequence). This CDR3 region has 16 residues. CDR3 loop: CSARLAGGIRAYEQYF.

The chain is built from TRBV7-9 and TRBJ2-1; the D call of TRBD2 rests on TCRdb alone, since no DNA is present to check it. The length of the CDR3 is 15 residues. Germline-derived CDR1 and CDR2 are SEHNR and FQNEAQ (reference sequence). This chain's CDR3 is CASSPRGSGSNEQFF.

The V call is TRBV18, the J call TRBJ2-1. Germline V gene lookup returns CDR1 KGHSH and CDR2 LQKENI. The CDR3 covers 15 residues. CDR3 amino acids: CASSARGGAYNEQFF.

The J gene is TRBJ2-2, the V gene TRBV3-1; TCRdb lists TRBD1, though no DNA is available to test this call. The CDR3 spans 17 residues. The germline V gene has CDR1 LGHDT and CDR2 YNNKEL (reference sequence). CDR3 protein: CASSQETGGLFTGELFF.

The chain links TRBV29-1 to TRBJ2-3. The CDR3 has 11 residues. The germline CDR1 and CDR2 sequences are SQVTM and ANQGSEA. The CDR3 here is CSVDVTDTQYF.

The chain links TRBV20-1 to TRBJ2-5. The CDR3 covers 12 residues. CDR1 and CDR2 (germline): DFQATT, SNEGSKA (reference sequence). The CDR3 here is CSSYAGQETQYF.

This CDR3 reads CASSMLETQYF. This sequence joins TRBV25-1 and TRBJ2-5. The CDR3 extends over 11 amino acids. The germline V gene encodes CDR1 MGHDK and CDR2 SYGVNS.

V and J are TRBV12-3 or TRBV12-4 and TRBJ1-5. CDR3 length equals 14 residues. CDR3 sequence: CASSLTGPYQPQHF.

The J gene is TRBJ2-5, the V gene TRBV10-3. Germline V CDR1 and CDR2: ENHRY, SYGVKD. This CDR3 is built from 15 residues. CDR3 loop: CAISDPHGKQETQYF.

This chain links TRBV5-5 with TRBJ1-5. Germline CDR1 is SGHKS and CDR2 is YYEKEE (reference sequence). This CDR3 is built from 16 residues. This chain's CDR3 is CASSLDHSVKNQPQHF.

The J gene is TRBJ2-5, the V gene TRBV30; TCRdb's D gene call, TRBD2, goes unchecked for lack of DNA. The CDR3 runs to 14 residues. The germline V gene encodes CDR1 GTSNPN and CDR2 SVGIG (reference sequence). The CDR3 spells CAWKGRGYQETQYF.

This chain uses TRBV11-2 with TRBJ1-1; TCRdb proposes TRBD1, but this gene call is untestable without DNA. Germline-derived CDR1 and CDR2 are SGHAT and FQNNGV. The CDR3 extends over 13 amino acids. The CDR3 loop is CAGGTGENTEAFF.

The CDR3 loop is CAWTRDRGTDTQYF. The chain links TRBV30 to TRBJ2-3; TCRdb picks TRBD1, but there is no DNA to check that call. The CDR3 is made up of 14 amino acids. From germline, CDR1 is GTSNPN and CDR2 SVGIG (reference sequence).

J is TRBJ1-2 and V is TRBV5-5; TCRdb calls TRBD1, which cannot be checked without DNA. Germline lookup yields CDR1 SGHKS and CDR2 YYEKEE (reference sequence). The CDR3 spans 17 residues. The CDR3 loop is CASSLSPGTSTNYGYTF.

The V gene is TRBV20-1, the J gene TRBJ1-1; checking the TCRdb D call of TRBD1 is not possible without DNA. CDR1 and CDR2 from the germline V gene are DFQATT and SNEGSKA (reference sequence). The CDR3 is made up of 15 amino acids. CDR3 loop: CSARPLQVYNTEAFF.

The chain is built from TRBV25-1 and TRBJ2-1; the TCRdb D gene call, TRBD2, has no DNA to confirm it. CDR1 and CDR2 from the germline V gene are MGHDK and SYGVNS. This CDR3 is 14 amino acids long. CDR3: CASSKQGLSREQFF.

The chain combines TRBV13 with TRBJ2-7; TCRdb's assignment of TRBD1 cannot be checked, as there is no DNA. The CDR3 length is 15 residues. Germline CDR1 and CDR2: PRHDT and FYEKMQ (reference sequence). The CDR3 sequence is CASSSQGTHYYEQYF.

The rearrangement links TRBV20-1 to TRBJ2-1; TCRdb designates TRBD2, a call that cannot be tested without DNA. The length of the CDR3 is 12 residues. Germline CDR1 DFQATT, CDR2 SNEGSKA (reference sequence). This chain's CDR3 is CSAHPSFGEQFF.